This passage covers 18 T cell receptor beta chains from one sample sequenced in a study of Tregs in tolerant kidney transplant recipients. The nonmyeloablative bone marrow transplants came from related graft donors, with transient mixed chimerism. Using immunoSEQ multiplex PCR, the repertoire was profiled, and TCRdb retains in-frame clones only, with some absent. The specimen's table records about 31,000 clones. Here the sequenced sample was CD4+ T cells from blood (PBMCs), taken 24 months after the transplant. These TCRs come from a human patient who received a combined kidney and bone marrow transplant. T cells may partly derive from the graft donor.

Note on this clone: The sequence runs out 3 residues before the end of the CDR3; the remainder is reconstructed from the germline J gene. J is TRBJ2-1 and V is TRBV19; maybe TRBD2 (5 bases). V was shortened by 4 bases and J by 4 bases, with 11 bases between the two germline ends. This CDR3 is 14 amino acids long. The germline V gene has CDR1 LNHDA and CDR2 SQIVND (reference sequence). The DNA read from the CDR3 is TGTGCCAGTAGTAGGGCTAGCAGGTACAATGAG. Translation: CASSRASRYNE. The CDR3 as a whole reads CASSRASRYNEQFF.

CDR3 residues: CASSSSDRAVAFF. CDR3 DNA (partial): TGTGCCAGCAGCTCATCGGACAGGGCGGTA. This chain uses TRBV7-3 with TRBJ1-1; TRBD1 matches at 8 bases. The CDR3 extends 3 residues past the end of the read, so its final part is completed from the germline J gene. The CDR3 totals 13 residues. Germline V CDR1 and CDR2: SGHTA, FQGTGA.

About this clone itself: The DNA ends 3 residues before the CDR3 does, and the rest of the CDR3 is filled in from the germline J gene. This rearrangement joins TRBV20-1 to TRBJ2-6; no reliable D call. Germline lookup yields CDR1 DFQATT and CDR2 SNEGSKA (reference sequence). CDR3 size: 14 residues. The V end lost 5 bases, the J end lost 2 bases, and 10 bases lay between the germline ends. The CDR3 bases that were read are TGCAGTGCTCCAAGGGTTCCTGGGGCCAACGTC. Protein sequence: CSAPRVPGANV. The full CDR3 sequence reads CSAPRVPGANVLTF.

About this clone: The CDR3 end lies 3 residues beyond the end of the read and is filled in from the germline J gene. The chain carries TRBV20-1 and TRBJ1-5, with 8 bases fitting TRBD1. The V gene end was trimmed by 5 bases and the J gene end by 4 bases; junction bases not matched to a gene: 10. Looked up from germline, CDR1 is DFQATT and CDR2 is SNEGSKA (reference sequence). CDR3 size: 15 residues. The sequenced part of the CDR3 DNA is TGCAGTGCTCCGGACAGGGATCAGGGAAATCAGCCC. It specifies CSAPDRDQGNQP. The entire CDR3 protein reads CSAPDRDQGNQPQHF.

Notes on this clone: From the germline J gene comes the end of the CDR3, since the read stops 3 residues before it. This chain links TRBV12-3 or TRBV12-4 with TRBJ1-5; tentative D call: TRBD1 (5 bases). The CDR3 loop spans 15 amino acids. Trimming took 4 bases from V and 4 from J, leaving 14 bases between them. CDR3 loop: CASSYLDSRNQPQHF. The covered CDR3 bases are TGTGCCAGCAGTTATCTAGACAGTCGGAATCAGCCC.

For this clone: The CDR3 end is not reached by the read, which stops 3 residues before it; the germline J gene fills it in. The V call is TRBV7-3, the J call TRBJ2-3, with TRBD2 matching over 8 bases. This CDR3 is built from 14 residues. With V trimmed by 4 bases and J by 6 bases, 6 bases remained unmatched. The germline CDR1 and CDR2 sequences are SGHTA and FQGTGA. CDR3 sequence reads: CASSSPAGGDTQYF. CDR3 bases read: TGTGCCAGCAGCTCCCCCGCGGGAGGTGATACG.

Regarding this clone: The read falls 3 residues short of the CDR3 end, and the missing part is taken from the germline J gene. The rearrangement joins TRBV5-1 to TRBJ2-5, with 7 nucleotides matching TRBD1. Trimming cost V 0 bases and J 6 bases; bases outside gene matches: 8. CDR3 size: 15 residues. Per germline, CDR1 SGHRS and CDR2 YFSETQ. CDR3: CASSLAQGDGKTQYF. The DNA read from the CDR3 is TGCGCCAGCAGCTTGGCCCAGGGGGATGGAAAGACC. The complete variable domain, with remaining parts taken from reference TRBV5-1 and TRBJ2-5, reads KAGVTQTPRYLIKTRGQQVTLSCSPISGHRSVSWYQQTPGQGLQFLFEYFSETQRNKGNFPGRFSGRQFSNSRSEMNVSTLELGDSALYLCASSLAQGDGKTQYFGPGTRLLVL.

For this clone: The read halts 3 residues ahead of the CDR3 end, with the missing end drawn from the germline J gene. The V call is TRBV29-1, the J call TRBJ2-5; 7 nucleotides agree with TRBD1. V trimming: 6 bases; J trimming: 0 bases; junction bases outside the gene matches: 7. Germline loops: CDR1 SQVTM, CDR2 ANQGSEA. The CDR3 is 14 residues long. The CDR3 region is CSVGGRAYQETQYF. The CDR3 DNA, read in part, is TGCAGCGTAGGGGGCAGGGCTTACCAAGAGACC.

CDR3 in amino acids: CASIEGLDWLSDTQYF. The CDR3 bases that were read are TGCGCCAGCATAGAGGGACTAGATTGGTTGTCAGATACG. This chain uses TRBV5-1 with TRBJ2-3; 8 nucleotides line up with TRBD2. Read data end 3 residues before the CDR3 end; the end is taken from the germline J gene. The CDR3 totals 16 residues. Germline lookup yields CDR1 SGHRS and CDR2 YFSETQ. Germline trimming cut 6 bases from V and 4 bases from J; bases unmatched to any gene: 13.

Turning to this clone: With the read ending 3 residues before the CDR3 end, the germline J gene is used to fill in that end. This chain uses TRBV7-9 with TRBJ2-7, with unresolved D. This CDR3 is 11 amino acids long. V shed 4 bases and J shed 6 bases, with 7 bases lying between them. Germline-derived CDR1 and CDR2 are SEHNR and FQNEAQ (reference sequence). The CDR3 bases that were read are TGTGCCAGCAGCTCCCCTCGCGAG. Amino acids: CASSSPRE. The entire CDR3 protein is CASSSPREQYF.

Of note for this clone: Read coverage stops 3 residues before the CDR3 terminus; the germline J gene supplies the remainder. V is TRBV7-9 and J is TRBJ1-2, with TRBD1 as a possible D gene (5 bases). Trimming left V 5 bases short and J 3 bases short, with 13 bases between. Germline-derived CDR1 and CDR2 are SEHNR and FQNEAQ (reference sequence). The CDR3 covers 14 residues. The CDR3 protein is CASSRDSTYYGYTF. The sequenced CDR3 bases are TGTGCCAGCAGCCGAGACAGCACTTACTATGGC.

A note on this clone: Read coverage stops 3 residues before the CDR3 terminus; the germline J gene supplies the remainder. This chain uses TRBV11-2 with TRBJ2-3; D remains unclear. The V gene's germline CDR1 is SGHAT and CDR2 FQNNGV. Deletions cut 1 base from V and 4 bases from J, with 9 bases between. The CDR3 loop spans 14 amino acids. CDR3 region: CASSLARLSDTQYF. Incomplete CDR3 DNA: TGTGCCAGCAGCTTAGCTCGACTTTCAGATACG.

Concerning this clone: The CDR3 goes on 3 residues after the read ends, and that part is filled in from the germline J gene. The chain uses TRBV19 and TRBJ2-3; 7 positions agree with TRBD2. The V and J ends lost 3 bases and 0 bases, in that order; junction bases with no gene match: 6. The CDR3 covers 16 residues. The germline V gene encodes CDR1 LNHDA and CDR2 SQIVND (reference sequence). The CDR3 reads CASSMGLADSTDTQYF. The CDR3 DNA, read in part, is TGTGCCAGTAGTATGGGCCTAGCGGATAGCACAGATACG. Combining the CDR3 with reference TRBV19 and TRBJ2-3 gives the whole variable domain DGGITQSPKYLFRKEGQNVTLSCEQNLNHDAMYWYRQDPGQGLRLIYYSQIVNDFQKGDIAEGYSVSREKKESFPLTVTSAQKNPTAFYLCASSMGLADSTDTQYFGPGTRLTVL.

Worth noting for this clone: Read data end 3 residues before the CDR3 end; the end is taken from the germline J gene. The gene calls are TRBV18 and TRBJ2-2; D is perhaps TRBD1 (6 bases). CDR3 size: 16 residues. CDR1 is KGHSH and CDR2 is LQKENI in the germline V gene. V lost 2 bases, J lost 5 bases, and 15 bases lay in between. The CDR3 sequence is CASSPVTRGGTGELFF. The DNA read from the CDR3 is TGTGCCAGCTCACCAGTCACAAGAGGGGGTACCGGGGAG.

Turning to this clone: The read finishes 3 residues shy of the CDR3 end, and the germline J gene is used to complete it. The chain joins TRBV18 to TRBJ2-6; D possibly corresponds to TRBD1 (6 bases). Deletions cut 2 bases from V and 0 bases from J, with 8 bases between. Germline CDR1 and CDR2: KGHSH and LQKENI. The CDR3 is 16 residues long. The CDR3: CASSPGQSSGANVLTF. CDR3 DNA, as far as it was read: TGTGCCAGCTCACCAGGACAGAGCTCTGGGGCCAACGTC. The full variable domain, in which reference TRBV18 and TRBJ2-6 provide the parts outside the CDR3, is NAGVMQNPRHLVRRRGQEARLRCSPMKGHSHVYWYRQLPEEGLKFMVYLQKENIIDESGMPKERFSAEFPKEGPSILRIQQVVRGDSAAYFCASSPGQSSGANVLTFGAGSRLTVL.

To note about this clone: The DNA ends 3 residues before the CDR3 does, and the rest of the CDR3 is filled in from the germline J gene. The chain uses TRBV5-6 and TRBJ2-7; D is perhaps TRBD2 (5 bases). The CDR3 is 14 residues long. Trimming pared 4 bases from V and 6 bases from J, leaving 17 bases between. Germline V gene lookup returns CDR1 SGHDT and CDR2 YYEEEE. The CDR3 reads CASSHITLAGEQYF. The DNA read from the CDR3 is TGTGCCAGCAGCCACATCACGCTAGCAGGCGAG.

Details on this clone: The read ends 3 residues early relative to the CDR3; the germline J gene fills the gap. The chain is built from TRBV18 and TRBJ2-1, with 14 bases lining up with TRBD2. This CDR3 is 16 amino acids long. The trim removed 2 bases at V and 8 bases at J, leaving 5 bases unmatched. CDR1 is KGHSH and CDR2 is LQKENI in the germline V gene. The CDR3 loop is CASSPGGTSGSYEQFF. The CDR3 DNA, read in part, is TGTGCCAGCTCACCAGGGGGGACTAGCGGGAGTTATGAG.

In regard to this clone: The missing CDR3 end, 3 residues past where the read stops, is filled in from the germline J gene. The rearrangement joins TRBV15 to TRBJ1-1; no clear D gene. CDR3 size: 13 residues. The germline V gene encodes CDR1 LNHNV and CDR2 YYDKDF (reference sequence). Trimming took off 6 bases at V and 5 bases at J, with 13 bases between the two ends. This CDR3 is CATRLEAGTEAFF. The CDR3 DNA, read in part, is TGTGCCACCAGACTGGAGGCCGGGACTGAA.